The 29 T cell receptor beta chains given below trace back to one sample, sequenced in a study of blood T cell repertoires in COVID-19. Produced via immunoSEQ multiplex PCR; TCRdb's table is partial and in-frame only. The sample has over 55,000 clones, roughly four fifths seen once. The sample was peripheral blood. These receptors were taken from a man in his forties or fifties with COVID-19, enrolled during active disease.

The V and J genes are TRBV5-1 and TRBJ2-2; 10 bases align to TRBD2. The germline V gene has CDR1 SGHRS and CDR2 YFSETQ. After removal of 1 base from V and 3 bases from J, the junction contained 9 bases not matched to a gene. The CDR3 sequence is 18 residues long. CDR3 sequence reads: CASSLLPAAGGYTGELFF. CDR3 DNA: TGCGCCAGCAGCTTGCTTCCCGCAGCGGGAGGGTACACCGGGGAGCTGTTTTTT.

This clone came up a few times. The rearrangement links TRBV2 to TRBJ1-1, with 7 bases that match TRBD1. Germline V gene sequence: CDR1 SNHLY, CDR2 FYNNEI. The CDR3 has 11 residues. V lost 6 bases, J lost 11 bases, and 6 bases stayed unmatched. The DNA for the CDR3 is TGTGCCAGCAGATTAGACAGGGACGCTTTCTTT. It yields the protein CASRLDRDAFF.

The genes are TRBV2 and TRBJ2-3, with 8 bases fitting TRBD2. Per the germline V gene, CDR1 is SNHLY and CDR2 is FYNNEI. V lost 9 bases and J lost 0; bases outside the gene matches: 5. The CDR3 runs to 14 residues. The CDR3 DNA follows: TGTGCCAGTAAACTAGCGGTTAGCACAGATACGCAGTATTTT. This sequence encodes CASKLAVSTDTQYF.

The genes are TRBV6-4 and TRBJ2-2; no clear D. V was cut by 6 bases and J by 1 base, with 9 bases left in between. The CDR3 runs to 14 residues. Germline V gives CDR1 MRHNA, CDR2 SNTAGT. In DNA form, the CDR3 reads TGTGCCAGCAGCTTAAGAGGGAACACCGGGGAGCTGTTTTTT. Translating it yields CASSLRGNTGELFF.

This chain connects TRBV6-2 or TRBV6-3 to TRBJ1-1; a possible D gene is TRBD1 (6 bases). Germline V CDR1 and CDR2: MNHEY, SVGEGT. V was pared by 8 bases and J by 0 bases, with 16 bases between. CDR3 length: 15 amino acids. CDR3 protein: CASRPPGHMNTEAFF. As DNA, the CDR3 is TGTGCCAGCCGCCCCCCGGGACATATGAACACTGAAGCTTTCTTT.

The chain recombines TRBV4-3 with TRBJ1-1; tentatively, D is TRBD1 (5 bases). From germline, CDR1 is LGHNA and CDR2 YSLEER. Trimming took 5 bases from V and 0 from J, leaving 10 bases between them. The CDR3 sequence is 14 residues long. CDR3 DNA sequence: TGCGCCAGCAGCTCCGGGGGGTTGAACACTGAAGCTTTCTTT. Translating gives CASSSGGLNTEAFF.

The table lists this clone with a few counts. The chain is built from TRBV7-2 and TRBJ2-2; a weak D match, TRBD2 (5 bases). Per germline, CDR1 SGHTA and CDR2 FQGNSA. The CDR3 is 18 amino acids. Deletions cut 5 bases from V and 1 base from J, with 20 bases between. CDR3 sequence (DNA): TGTGCCAGCAGCCGTCCGAGGGTACAGAGCCTGAACACCGGGGAGCTGTTTTTT. This translates into CASSRPRVQSLNTGELFF.

This clone was detected a few times. This rearrangement joins TRBV10-3 to TRBJ2-7, with a weak D call TRBD2 (5 bases). V gave up 10 bases and J gave up 6 bases, with 22 bases separating them. The germline V gene encodes CDR1 ENHRY and CDR2 SYGVKD. The CDR3 has 14 amino acids. CDR3 nucleotide sequence: TGTGCCACCAAGCCCCCAGCGGTCGTCTTCGAGCAGTACTTC. Its translation: CATKPPAVVFEQYF.

V gene TRBV7-2 combines with J gene TRBJ2-1, with 11 bases fitting TRBD2. This CDR3 is built from 15 residues. V gave up 0 bases and J gave up 7 bases; unmatched junction bases: 2. Germline loops: CDR1 SGHTA, CDR2 FQGNSA. CDR3 protein: CASSLAGLAANEQFF. Written as DNA, the CDR3 is TGTGCCAGCAGCTTAGCGGGACTAGCGGCAAATGAGCAGTTCTTC.

The genes are TRBV7-8 and TRBJ1-2, with 9 bases matching TRBD1. The CDR3 runs 16 residues. With 5 bases clipped from V and 7 bases from J, the junction kept 14 bases outside the gene matches. Germline values: CDR1 SGHVS, CDR2 FQNEAQ. CDR3 protein: CASSGATTGTGLGYTF. DNA for the CDR3: TGTGCCAGCAGCGGGGCTACCACCGGGACAGGGCTTGGCTACACCTTC.

V is TRBV19 and J is TRBJ1-4; D is unclear. The ends were cut back, 1 base at V and 10 bases at J, with 13 bases in the middle. The CDR3 has 14 residues. The V gene's germline CDR1 is LNHDA and CDR2 SQIVND (reference sequence). This CDR3 reads CASSIAQPGGKLFF. The CDR3, as DNA: TGTGCCAGTAGTATAGCCCAGCCGGGTGGAAAACTGTTTTTT.

The chain recombines TRBV11-3 with TRBJ2-1; 10 bases agree with TRBD2. V lost 5 bases, J lost 5 bases, and 6 bases stayed unmatched. The length of the CDR3 is 15 residues. Germline V lookup: CDR1 SGHNT, CDR2 YENEEA. The CDR3 protein is CASSLGTSVNNEQFF. The CDR3 nucleotides read TGTGCCAGCAGCCTTGGGACTAGCGTCAACAATGAGCAGTTCTTC.

The chain uses TRBV7-9 and TRBJ2-7; 8 bases match TRBD2. V was pared by 6 bases and J by 2 bases, with 3 bases of the junction left unmatched. This CDR3 contains 13 residues. CDR1 SEHNR and CDR2 FQNEAQ come from the germline V gene (reference sequence). As DNA, the CDR3 is TGTGCCAGCAGTAAAGCGGGGGCCTACGAGCAGTACTTC. It specifies CASSKAGAYEQYF.

The V gene is TRBV6-6, the J gene TRBJ2-3, with D possibly being TRBD1 (6 bases). Trimming shortened V by 8 bases and J by 0 bases, and 15 bases separated the two germline ends. Germline V gives CDR1 MNHNY, CDR2 SVGAGI (reference sequence). There are 15 residues in the CDR3. The CDR3, as DNA: TGTGCCAGCGGACAGCCCCGAACGAGCACAGATACGCAGTATTTT. As protein: CASGQPRTSTDTQYF.

About this clone: This sample includes further DNA sequences coding for the same CDR3. The V and J genes are TRBV5-1 and TRBJ1-1; no reliable D call. Trimming cost V 4 bases and J 0 bases, with 10 bases left between them. The CDR3 is 14 residues long. Germline CDR1 is SGHRS and CDR2 is YFSETQ. CDR3 in amino acids: CASSPGGLNTEAFF. The CDR3 DNA is TGCGCCAGCAGCCCGGGTGGGTTGAACACTGAAGCTTTCTTT.

The CDR3 DNA reads as TGTGCCAGCAGCGTAGTGGCGGGAGGAGACAATGAGCAGTTCTTC. Amino acids: CASSVVAGGDNEQFF. This chain joins TRBV9 and TRBJ2-1, with TRBD2 identical over 8 bases. Germline V gene sequence: CDR1 SGDLS, CDR2 YYNGEE. J was trimmed by 5 bases and V by 0 bases; bases with no gene match: 4. This CDR3 contains 15 residues.

V is TRBV7-9 and J is TRBJ2-1; 13 bases fit TRBD2. The CDR3 extends over 17 amino acids. The germline gives CDR1 SEHNR, CDR2 FQNEAQ (reference sequence). V trimming: 5 bases; J trimming: 7 bases; junction bases outside the gene matches: 11. The CDR3 here is CASSGRALAGGPNEQFF. CDR3 nucleotides: TGTGCCAGCAGCGGGAGAGCACTAGCGGGAGGGCCAAATGAGCAGTTCTTC.

This clone was recorded once. This chain's CDR3 is CVTAGTALYSNQPQHF. Here the CDR3 DNA reads TGTGTCACGGCCGGGACAGCACTTTATAGCAATCAGCCCCAGCATTTT. The chain joins TRBV28 to TRBJ1-5; 7 nucleotides agree with TRBD1. There are 16 residues in the CDR3. CDR1 is MDHEN, CDR2 SYDVKM, per germline.

The rearrangement uses TRBV2 and TRBJ2-2; tentative D call: TRBD2 (5 bases). Trimming pared 0 bases from V and 7 bases from J, leaving 12 bases between. This CDR3 region has 15 residues. In germline, CDR1 is SNHLY, CDR2 FYNNEI. CDR3 region: CASSEARLPFGELFF. CDR3 in DNA: TGTGCCAGCAGTGAAGCCCGACTACCCTTCGGGGAGCTGTTTTTT.

The chain has TRBV6-5 and TRBJ2-3, with D maybe TRBD1 (5 bases). V lost 8 bases to trimming and J lost 1 base, with 13 bases between them. The CDR3 is made up of 14 amino acids. Germline CDR1 reads MNHEY; CDR2 reads SVGAGI. The CDR3 DNA sequence: TGTGCCAGCTCCAGGGAAAGGGGCACAGATACGCAGTATTTT. It specifies CASSRERGTDTQYF.

This chain joins TRBV19 and TRBJ2-3, with 10 bases fitting TRBD2. The V segment lost 5 bases and the J segment 2 bases; nucleotides outside the gene matches: 7. The V gene's germline CDR1 is LNHDA and CDR2 SQIVND (reference sequence). This CDR3 is 16 amino acids long. The chain's CDR3 is CASSSIAGGHTDTQYF. The CDR3 bases are TGTGCCAGTAGTTCCATAGCGGGAGGACACACAGATACGCAGTATTTT. Complete variable domain (other parts from reference TRBV19 and TRBJ2-3): DGGITQSPKYLFRKEGQNVTLSCEQNLNHDAMYWYRQDPGQGLRLIYYSQIVNDFQKGDIAEGYSVSREKKESFPLTVTSAQKNPTAFYLCASSSIAGGHTDTQYFGPGTRLTVL.

The V and J genes are TRBV5-4 and TRBJ2-7; the match to TRBD2 covers 12 bases. Trimming removed 0 bases from V and 5 bases from J; junction bases left unmatched: 0. Germline lookup yields CDR1 SGHNT and CDR2 YYREEE (reference sequence). The CDR3 runs 14 residues. The CDR3 here is CASSLGLAGDEQYF. As DNA, the CDR3 is TGTGCCAGCAGCTTGGGACTAGCGGGAGACGAGCAGTACTTC.

The chain employs TRBV28 and TRBJ2-3, with D hard to call. CDR3 length: 14 residues. Germline assignment: CDR1 MDHEN and CDR2 SYDVKM. The V end was cut by 5 bases, the J end by 1 base, with 10 bases between. CDR3 sequence: CASSGWLGTDTQYF. The CDR3 DNA is TGTGCCAGCAGTGGCTGGCTGGGCACAGATACGCAGTATTTT. The variable domain in full, with the rest retrieved from reference TRBV28 and TRBJ2-3, is DVKVTQSSRYLVKRTGEKVFLECVQDMDHENMFWYRQDPGLGLRLIYFSYDVKMKEKGDIPEGYSVSREKKERFSLILESASTNQTSMYLCASSGWLGTDTQYFGPGTRLTVL.

This clone appeared a single time. The gene calls are TRBV7-2 and TRBJ1-2; D perhaps matches TRBD1 (5 bases). Germline V gene data show CDR1 as SGHTA and CDR2 as FQGNSA. CDR3 length: 12 residues. V was cut by 0 bases and J by 12 bases, with 11 bases left in between. CDR3 nucleotides: TGTGCCAGCAGCTTAGCCGGGGGGTTACACACCTTC. Its protein is CASSLAGGLHTF.

V is TRBV29-1 and J is TRBJ2-5, with D possibly TRBD1 on 6 matching bases. Germline assignment: CDR1 SQVTM and CDR2 ANQGSEA. V dropped 4 bases and J dropped 6 bases, with 21 bases sitting between them. The CDR3 has 15 amino acids. CDR3 loop: CSVGPRQGSVKTQYF. The CDR3 nucleotides are TGCAGCGTTGGTCCCCGTCAGGGGTCGGTCAAGACCCAGTACTTC. The full variable domain, with the rest looked up from reference TRBV29-1 and TRBJ2-5, is SAVISQKPSRDICQRGTSLTIQCQVDSQVTMMFWYRQQPGQSLTLIATANQGSEATYESGFVIDKFPISRPNLTFSTLTVSNMSPEDSSIYLCSVGPRQGSVKTQYFGPGTRLLVL.

A few counts support this clone. The chain uses TRBV6-1 and TRBJ1-5; D uncertain. This CDR3 has 14 residues. Trimming stripped 2 bases from V and 2 bases from J, with 7 bases between. Germline V gene lookup returns CDR1 MNHNS and CDR2 SASEGT. The CDR3 here is CASSEPPGNQPQHF. DNA for the CDR3: TGTGCCAGCAGTGAACCCCCGGGCAATCAGCCCCAGCATTTT.

J is TRBJ2-1 and V is TRBV29-1; D is uncertain. Germline V gene data show CDR1 as SQVTM and CDR2 as ANQGSEA. Trimming stripped 4 bases from V and 5 bases from J, with 6 bases between. CDR3 length equals 11 residues. CDR3 DNA sequence: TGCAGCGTTGGGCGGCACAATGAGCAGTTCTTC. Amino acid sequence: CSVGRHNEQFF.

The V and J genes are TRBV10-3 and TRBJ2-5; 7 bases are a match to TRBD2. V gave up 2 bases and J gave up 4 bases; unmatched junction bases: 4. Germline V gene sequence: CDR1 ENHRY, CDR2 SYGVKD. This CDR3 spans 14 amino acids. This CDR3 is CAISEGLGRETQYF. The CDR3 nucleotides read TGTGCCATCAGTGAGGGACTAGGAAGAGAGACCCAGTACTTC.

This clone was seen a single time. This chain joins TRBV28 and TRBJ1-6, with 9 bases lining up with TRBD1. V shed 3 bases and J 6 bases; nucleotides not matched to a gene: 0. CDR3 length: 14 residues. The germline gives CDR1 MDHEN, CDR2 SYDVKM. Here the CDR3 DNA reads TGTGCCAGCAGTTTGACAGGGGGTAATTCACCCCTCCACTTT. It is translated as CASSLTGGNSPLHF.